These T cell receptor beta chains were read from a single sample in a study of T cell repertoires in cytomegalovirus infection. TCRdb processed the reads anew with MiXCR; each CDR3 protein has one entry. The sample contains hundreds of thousands of distinct CDR3 sequences, approximately 24% of which appear only once. Sequencing was done on a sample of CD8+ T cells from PBMCs. These receptors all come from a human donor in good health (CMV status not recorded). Some clones in this sample may be carry-over from other donors' samples. The CDR3 runs from the conserved cysteine through the conserved F or W. The D gene is left open where the match is weak. Size is stated for part of the rows, as once, few or many counts, or as a class when the clone is expanded.

d_call j_call v_call clone_size cdr3_aa cdr3_nt
NA TRBJ1-3 TRBV14 NA CASSSIGVGNTIYF TGTGCCAGCAGCTCTATCGGTGTGGGGAACACCATATATTTT
NA TRBJ2-1 TRBV6-5 NA CASSLDSPANEQLF TGTGCCAGCAGCCTGGACTCTCCAGCGAATGAGCAGCTCTTC
TRBD1 TRBJ1-1 TRBV14 many CASERTGENTEAFF TGTGCCAGCGAAAGGACAGGGGAGAACACTGAAGCTTTCTTT
TRBD2 TRBJ2-6 TRBV7-9 NA CASSSSGGAGANVLTF TGTGCCAGCAGCTCCTCGGGAGGAGCTGGGGCCAACGTCCTGACTTTC
NA TRBJ2-1 TRBV6-2/TRBV6-3 many CASSYPFGLNEQFF TGTGCCAGCAGTTACCCATTTGGACTCAATGAGCAGTTCTTC
NA TRBJ2-2 TRBV28 NA CASSSGPSIGTGELFF TGTGCCAGCAGTTCCGGACCCAGCATCGGCACCGGGGAGCTGTTTTTT
NA TRBJ2-5 TRBV28 many CATSRPSQETQYF TGTGCCACCTCTCGACCCTCGCAAGAGACCCAGTACTTC
TRBD1 TRBJ1-3 TRBV12-3/TRBV12-4 few CASSVTGEGSNTIYF TGTGCCAGCAGCGTAACAGGGGAGGGCTCAAACACCATATATTTT
NA TRBJ1-1 TRBV7-9 NA CASSPSSGAFTEAFF TGTGCCAGCAGCCCCAGTTCGGGGGCATTCACTGAAGCTTTCTTT
TRBD1 TRBJ2-3 TRBV24-1 NA CATSDLRGPQGFSTDTQYF TGTGCCACCAGTGATTTGAGGGGGCCCCAGGGTTTTTCCACAGATACGCAGTATTTT
NA TRBJ1-1 TRBV28 NA CASSLGHPEAFF TGTGCCAGCAGTTTGGGTCACCCAGAAGCTTTCTTT
NA TRBJ1-6 TRBV20-1 NA CSAIPLLEKSEPYNSPLHF TGCAGTGCTATCCCCCTGTTGGAGAAATCTGAACCTTATAATTCACCCCTCCACTTT
TRBD1 TRBJ2-1 TRBV7-2 many CASSLYDRAPYNEQFF TGTGCCAGCAGCCTCTATGACAGGGCTCCCTACAATGAGCAGTTCTTC
NA TRBJ1-4 TRBV7-9 NA CASGGHNEKLFF TGTGCCAGCGGGGGACATAATGAAAAACTGTTTTTT
NA TRBJ2-1 TRBV6-1 NA CASSELGADSSYNEQFF TGTGCCAGCAGTGAATTGGGGGCGGATAGCTCCTACAATGAGCAGTTCTTC
NA TRBJ2-5 TRBV6-6 NA CASSYSKRYQETQYF TGTGCCAGCAGTTACTCGAAGAGGTACCAAGAGACCCAGTACTTC
NA TRBJ1-1 TRBV12-3/TRBV12-4 NA CASSLWGPEGNRISTTEAFF TGTGCCAGCAGTTTATGGGGCCCTGAAGGGAATCGTATCTCGACCACTGAAGCTTTCTTT
NA TRBJ1-5 TRBV7-4 few CASSPSGPNQPQHF TGTGCCAGCAGCCCCAGTGGGCCGAATCAGCCCCAGCATTTT
NA TRBJ2-3 TRBV4-1 NA CASSQDRQGLRITDTQYF TGCGCCAGCAGCCAAGATCGGCAGGGCCTGAGGATCACAGATACGCAGTATTTT
NA TRBJ2-2 TRBV20-1 few CSARFPNRGFTGELFF TGCAGTGCTAGGTTCCCCAATCGGGGCTTCACCGGGGAGCTGTTTTTT
NA TRBJ2-2 TRBV29-1 NA CSVCRIPGELFF TGCAGCGTTTGTAGGATCCCCGGGGAGCTGTTTTTT
TRBD2 TRBJ2-1 TRBV25-1 NA CASSATQTSGEDNEQFF TGTGCCAGCAGTGCGACACAGACTAGCGGGGAGGACAATGAGCAGTTCTTC
TRBD2 TRBJ2-5 TRBV12-3/TRBV12-4 few CASTRLAGRQETQYF TGTGCCAGCACCAGACTAGCGGGGAGGCAAGAGACCCAGTACTTC
NA TRBJ2-7 TRBV7-9 NA CASSFTQGAQGSYEQYF TGTGCCAGCAGCTTTACCCAGGGAGCCCAGGGGTCCTACGAGCAGTACTTC
TRBD1 TRBJ1-1 TRBV29-1 NA CSVGQGWDTEAFF TGCAGCGTTGGACAGGGGTGGGACACTGAAGCTTTCTTT
TRBD1 TRBJ1-1 TRBV20-1 NA CSARDLQGVAEAFF TGCAGTGCTAGAGATCTTCAGGGGGTCGCTGAAGCTTTCTTT
NA TRBJ2-5 TRBV7-9 NA CASSLARRVEETQYF TGTGCCAGCAGCTTAGCGCGGCGGGTTGAAGAGACCCAGTACTTC
TRBD2 TRBJ2-5 TRBV6-2/TRBV6-3 few CASSYPGLAMETQYF TGTGCCAGCAGTTACCCGGGACTAGCCATGGAGACCCAGTACTTC
NA TRBJ1-1 TRBV20-1 NA CSVGASVTRGAFF TGCAGTGTAGGCGCGAGTGTGACCAGAGGGGCTTTCTTT
NA TRBJ1-4 TRBV4-3 NA CASSQDAVDRGEKLFF TGCGCCAGCAGCCAAGATGCGGTGGACCGTGGGGAAAAACTGTTTTTT
NA TRBJ2-2 TRBV12-3/TRBV12-4 few CASSPEGGAIGELFF TGTGCCAGCAGTCCGGAAGGAGGCGCGATCGGGGAGCTGTTTTTT
NA TRBJ2-1 TRBV27 few CASSISGAGQKYNEQFF TGTGCCAGCAGCATCAGCGGGGCGGGACAGAAGTACAATGAGCAGTTCTTC
TRBD2 TRBJ2-1 TRBV5-4 NA CASSPLAAGYNEQFF TGTGCCAGCAGCCCTCTAGCGGCCGGCTACAATGAGCAGTTCTTC
NA TRBJ2-5 TRBV7-8 few CASSLPYETQYF TGTGCCAGCAGCTTACCTTACGAGACCCAGTACTTC
NA TRBJ2-1 TRBV7-2 many CASSWSEGGNNEQFF TGTGCCAGCAGCTGGTCCGAAGGGGGTAACAATGAGCAGTTCTTC
TRBD1 TRBJ2-2 TRBV6-1 few CASSEVPPGQGASGELFF TGTGCCAGCAGTGAAGTACCCCCGGGACAGGGGGCCTCCGGGGAGCTGTTTTTT
NA TRBJ1-4 TRBV14 NA CASSLSRALNEKLFF TGTGCCAGCAGCCTAAGCAGAGCCCTCAATGAAAAACTGTTTTTT
NA TRBJ2-7 TRBV2 NA CASKGYEQYF TGTGCCAGCAAGGGCTACGAGCAGTACTTC
NA TRBJ1-1 TRBV6-5 NA CASSYGPGTSTEAFF TGTGCCAGCAGTTACGGTCCAGGGACAAGCACTGAAGCTTTCTTT
TRBD2 TRBJ2-1 TRBV20-1 many CSAVSFDRGGGNEQFF TGCAGTGCGGTTAGCTTTGATCGGGGGGGCGGGAATGAGCAGTTCTTC
NA TRBJ1-2 TRBV11-1 many CASSLMGDNYGYTF TGTGCCAGCAGCTTAATGGGGGACAACTATGGCTACACCTTC
TRBD1 TRBJ2-7 TRBV12-3/TRBV12-4 many CAIQDRVRSYEQYF TGTGCCATTCAAGACAGGGTTCGCTCCTACGAGCAGTACTTC
TRBD2 TRBJ2-3 TRBV2 NA CATDPGTAAGGLTDTQYF TGTGCCACCGATCCCGGGACAGCAGCGGGGGGTCTGACAGATACGCAGTATTTT
NA TRBJ2-1 TRBV2 few CASISYGDEQFF TGTGCCAGTATAAGCTACGGTGATGAGCAGTTCTTC
NA TRBJ2-5 TRBV27 few CASSPYQGHQETQYF TGTGCCAGCAGTCCTTACCAGGGACACCAAGAGACCCAGTACTTC
TRBD1 TRBJ1-1 TRBV29-1 NA CSVAGQVNTEAFF TGCAGCGTCGCGGGACAGGTGAACACTGAAGCTTTCTTT
NA TRBJ1-1 TRBV13 NA CASSQRGFDTEAFF TGTGCCAGCAGCCAAAGGGGGTTCGACACTGAAGCTTTCTTT